The TCR beta chain under discussion was sequenced for a study of blood T cell repertoires in COVID-19. Study at large: Researchers got acute and convalescent COVID-19 samples from the United States, Italy and Spain. The analysed material was cDNA or gDNA that came from T cells, B-cell-depleted T cells, or PBMCs.

Germline CDR1 reads SGHRS; CDR2 reads YFSETQ. The trim removed 6 bases at V and 3 bases at J, leaving 10 bases unmatched. The CDR3 has 16 amino acids. In the original workflow: Scientists estimated how many nucleated cells there were by amplifying reference gene primers. Profiled with immunoSEQ multiplex PCR; TCRdb holds only in-frame clones, not every one. The DNA gave D and trimming, while V, J and clone size come from that table. The repertoire has over 120,000 clones, 80% of them found once; the top ten carry approximately 3.4%. The rearrangement links TRBV5-1 to TRBJ2-3; TRBD2 matches 10 bases. Sequenced input: peripheral blood. The source is a man between 65 and 80 years old who had recovered from COVID-19. The CDR3 DNA reads TGCGCCAGCACCCCGAGCGGGAGGGGCGGGACAGATACGCAGTATTTT. Translating gives CASTPSGRGGTDTQYF.